This is a list of T cell receptor beta chains from one sample in a study of T cell clones after liver transplantation. Sequencing was performed with immunoSEQ multiplex PCR; in TCRdb, only in-frame clones are kept and a portion is missing. Found here are some 50,000 clones, less than 75% of them singletons; the top ten hold 9.7%. The input for sequencing was CD4+ T cells from blood, taken at the 22-month timepoint. These TCRs come from a human patient who received a liver transplant. The graft donor may have given rise to some T cells. CDR3s include the opening cysteine and the closing phenylalanine or tryptophan. The order of the fields is CDR3 DNA, CDR3 protein, clone size, D gene, V gene, J gene. A D gene is named only where the DNA matches it firmly. Clone size appears in some rows only: once, few, many, or a class for an expanded clone.

CDR3nt: TGTGCCAGCAGCTTAGACATGAGCGGGGGGGGAGATACGCAGTATTTT
CDR3aa: CASSLDMSGGGDTQYF
abundance: NA
d_gene: TRBD2
v_gene: TRBV7-2
j_gene: TRBJ2-3

CDR3nt: TGTGCCAGCAGTGAAGGGCTCGGGAACAATGAGCAGTTCTTC
CDR3aa: CASSEGLGNNEQFF
abundance: NA
d_gene: NA
v_gene: TRBV6-1
j_gene: TRBJ2-1

CDR3nt: TGTGCCAGCAGCACCGGAGGGGGCCCCACTGAAGCTTTCTTT
CDR3aa: CASSTGGGPTEAFF
abundance: NA
d_gene: TRBD1
v_gene: TRBV11-3
j_gene: TRBJ1-1

CDR3nt: TGTGCCAGGAGTAGCGGGGTTAGCACAGATACGCAGTATTTT
CDR3aa: CARSSGVSTDTQYF
abundance: NA
d_gene: TRBD2
v_gene: TRBV2
j_gene: TRBJ2-3

CDR3nt: TGCGCCAGCAGTGGAGGGCGGGGGGGCCTAAGCACAGATACGCAGTATTTT
CDR3aa: CASSGGRGGLSTDTQYF
abundance: NA
d_gene: TRBD2
v_gene: TRBV10-2
j_gene: TRBJ2-3

CDR3nt: TGTGCCAGCAGCCGTTCTAGCGTGGGCACAGATACGCAGTATTTT
CDR3aa: CASSRSSVGTDTQYF
abundance: NA
d_gene: NA
v_gene: TRBV11-2
j_gene: TRBJ2-3

CDR3nt: TGTGCCAGCAGCTCGCCAGGGGGCAACTCACCCCTCCACTTT
CDR3aa: CASSSPGGNSPLHF
abundance: NA
d_gene: TRBD1
v_gene: TRBV6-5
j_gene: TRBJ1-6

CDR3nt: TGTGCCAGCGGGATGGGACAGGGCAACGAGCAGTACTTC
CDR3aa: CASGMGQGNEQYF
abundance: many
d_gene: TRBD1
v_gene: TRBV7-2
j_gene: TRBJ2-7

CDR3nt: TGCGCCAGCAGCCCGTGGACAGGGAGTGACTACGAGCAGTACTTC
CDR3aa: CASSPWTGSDYEQYF
abundance: NA
d_gene: TRBD1
v_gene: TRBV5-1
j_gene: TRBJ2-7

CDR3nt: TGTGCCAGCAGCTTATTACCCCATAACGAGTTCTTC
CDR3aa: CASSLLPHNEFF
abundance: once
d_gene: NA
v_gene: TRBV7-9
j_gene: TRBJ2-1

CDR3nt: TGCGCCAGCATGGCGTCGGGCGGCGGTGGGGCAGATACGCAGTATTTT
CDR3aa: CASMASGGGGADTQYF
abundance: NA
d_gene: NA
v_gene: TRBV5-1
j_gene: TRBJ2-3

CDR3nt: TGTGCCAGCAGCTTGGGGGGGATCGCCTTAGGTGTGAACACCATATATTTT
CDR3aa: CASSLGGIALGVNTIYF
abundance: NA
d_gene: NA
v_gene: TRBV5-6
j_gene: TRBJ1-3

CDR3nt: TGTGCCAGCAGCTTGGTCGCGGGGGGGCGGGAGACCCAGTACTTC
CDR3aa: CASSLVAGGRETQYF
abundance: NA
d_gene: TRBD2
v_gene: TRBV5-6
j_gene: TRBJ2-5

CDR3nt: TGTGCCAGCAGCTGGGACTCGAACACCGGGGAGCTGTTTTTT
CDR3aa: CASSWDSNTGELFF
abundance: NA
d_gene: NA
v_gene: TRBV6-6
j_gene: TRBJ2-2

CDR3nt: TGTGCCAGCAGCGCCTCCGACCGACCGAACACCGGGGAGCTGTTTTTT
CDR3aa: CASSASDRPNTGELFF
abundance: many
d_gene: NA
v_gene: TRBV9
j_gene: TRBJ2-2

CDR3nt: TGTGCCAGCAGCTTGCCCTTGGGGCAGTGGGCCGAGCAGTACTTC
CDR3aa: CASSLPLGQWAEQYF
abundance: few
d_gene: NA
v_gene: TRBV7-9
j_gene: TRBJ2-7

CDR3nt: TGTGCCAGTAGTAGAGACCCCCCAGGGTTGGGTACCGGGGAGCTGTTTTTT
CDR3aa: CASSRDPPGLGTGELFF
abundance: NA
d_gene: NA
v_gene: TRBV19
j_gene: TRBJ2-2

CDR3nt: TGTGCCTGGGCTTTAGGAGGGGGCGCAGATACGCAGTATTTT
CDR3aa: CAWALGGGADTQYF
abundance: NA
d_gene: NA
v_gene: TRBV30
j_gene: TRBJ2-3

CDR3nt: TGTGCCAGCAGTAGAGAGGCTGGCTACACCTTC
CDR3aa: CASSREAGYTF
abundance: NA
d_gene: NA
v_gene: TRBV6-6
j_gene: TRBJ1-2

CDR3nt: TGTGCCAGCAGCCGAGACATCCATAGGGAAAAACTGTTTTTT
CDR3aa: CASSRDIHREKLFF
abundance: once
d_gene: NA
v_gene: TRBV7-8
j_gene: TRBJ1-4

CDR3nt: TGCAGCGTTGAGGGACAGGCCGGAGGGGACACTGAAGCTTTCTTT
CDR3aa: CSVEGQAGGDTEAFF
abundance: NA
d_gene: TRBD1
v_gene: TRBV29-1
j_gene: TRBJ1-1

CDR3nt: TGTGCCAGCCGGGACATTGGGGATACGCAGTATTTT
CDR3aa: CASRDIGDTQYF
abundance: NA
d_gene: NA
v_gene: TRBV28
j_gene: TRBJ2-3

CDR3nt: TGTGCCAGCAGCGGGGGACAGCTCCAAGAGACCCAGTACTTC
CDR3aa: CASSGGQLQETQYF
abundance: NA
d_gene: TRBD1
v_gene: TRBV5-6
j_gene: TRBJ2-5

CDR3nt: TGTGCCAGCAGCTCCAGGACAGGGGTAGCTTTCTTT
CDR3aa: CASSSRTGVAFF
abundance: NA
d_gene: TRBD1
v_gene: TRBV7-2
j_gene: TRBJ1-1

CDR3nt: TGTGCCAGCAGCCTTACAGGGGGCAGGGACGAGCAGTACTTC
CDR3aa: CASSLTGGRDEQYF
abundance: NA
d_gene: TRBD1
v_gene: TRBV14
j_gene: TRBJ2-7

CDR3nt: TGTGCCAGCAGCGTTCAGGGGAGAGGGGCAGATACGCAGTATTTT
CDR3aa: CASSVQGRGADTQYF
abundance: few
d_gene: NA
v_gene: TRBV9
j_gene: TRBJ2-3

CDR3nt: TGTGCCAGCAGCTCAAACAGGGGGGGTCAGTGGACGCAGTATTTT
CDR3aa: CASSSNRGGQWTQYF
abundance: NA
d_gene: NA
v_gene: TRBV5-5
j_gene: TRBJ2-3

CDR3nt: TGCGCCAGCAGCTTACAGGGGGCCACTGGCACAGATACGCAGTATTTT
CDR3aa: CASSLQGATGTDTQYF
abundance: NA
d_gene: TRBD1
v_gene: TRBV5-1
j_gene: TRBJ2-3

CDR3nt: TGTGCCAGCAGCTCGCGGGGTCAGCAGTTCTTC
CDR3aa: CASSSRGQQFF
abundance: NA
d_gene: NA
v_gene: TRBV7-2
j_gene: TRBJ2-1

CDR3nt: TGTGCCAGCAGCCCGCCTGGATCAGCTAATGAGCAGTTCTTC
CDR3aa: CASSPPGSANEQFF
abundance: NA
d_gene: NA
v_gene: TRBV7-7
j_gene: TRBJ2-1

CDR3nt: TGTGCCTGGGGCACAGGGGGAGAGACCCAGTACTTC
CDR3aa: CAWGTGGETQYF
abundance: few
d_gene: TRBD1
v_gene: TRBV30
j_gene: TRBJ2-5

CDR3nt: TGTGCCAGCAGCTTAAATCCTAGTCTGGATGAGCAGTTCTTC
CDR3aa: CASSLNPSLDEQFF
abundance: few
d_gene: NA
v_gene: TRBV11-3
j_gene: TRBJ2-1

CDR3nt: TGTGCCAGCAGTCGGACTAGCGGGGGCTACGAGCAGTACTTC
CDR3aa: CASSRTSGGYEQYF
abundance: NA
d_gene: TRBD2
v_gene: TRBV6-5
j_gene: TRBJ2-7

CDR3nt: TGTGCCAGCAGCTTACTTGGGCTAGCGGGGACAGATACGCAGTATTTT
CDR3aa: CASSLLGLAGTDTQYF
abundance: few
d_gene: TRBD2
v_gene: TRBV7-2
j_gene: TRBJ2-3

CDR3nt: TGTGCCAGCAGCTTACGGGTCGAGCAGTACTTC
CDR3aa: CASSLRVEQYF
abundance: NA
d_gene: NA
v_gene: TRBV5-6
j_gene: TRBJ2-7

CDR3nt: TGTGCCAGTAGGGCAGGGTCATACAATGAGCAGTTCTTC
CDR3aa: CASRAGSYNEQFF
abundance: NA
d_gene: NA
v_gene: TRBV19
j_gene: TRBJ2-1

CDR3nt: TGTGCCAGCAGCCTACAACGGGGGCTTACCGGGGAGCTGTTTTTT
CDR3aa: CASSLQRGLTGELFF
abundance: NA
d_gene: NA
v_gene: TRBV28
j_gene: TRBJ2-2

CDR3nt: TGTGCCAGCAGCTTACGACAGGGGGATTCACCCCTCCACTTT
CDR3aa: CASSLRQGDSPLHF
abundance: NA
d_gene: TRBD1
v_gene: TRBV11-1
j_gene: TRBJ1-6

CDR3nt: TGTGCCAGCAGCGTACAGGGATTCAAATCTGGGGCCAACGTCCTGACTTTC
CDR3aa: CASSVQGFKSGANVLTF
abundance: NA
d_gene: NA
v_gene: TRBV27
j_gene: TRBJ2-6

CDR3nt: TGCGCCAGCAGCCAAGATCCGGCAGGGACCTATGGCTACACCTTC
CDR3aa: CASSQDPAGTYGYTF
abundance: NA
d_gene: NA
v_gene: TRBV4-1
j_gene: TRBJ1-2

CDR3nt: TGTGCCAGCAGTACAGAGGGGGGGGTGGGCAATGAGCAGTTCTTC
CDR3aa: CASSTEGGVGNEQFF
abundance: NA
d_gene: NA
v_gene: TRBV7-8
j_gene: TRBJ2-1

CDR3nt: TGTGCCAGCAGTGTTCAGGGGACAGATACGCAGTATTTT
CDR3aa: CASSVQGTDTQYF
abundance: NA
d_gene: NA
v_gene: TRBV2
j_gene: TRBJ2-3

CDR3nt: TGTGCCAGCAGTCCCTACAGGGGGGAAGGCTACACCTTC
CDR3aa: CASSPYRGEGYTF
abundance: NA
d_gene: TRBD1
v_gene: TRBV2
j_gene: TRBJ1-2

CDR3nt: TGTGCCAGCTCACCAAGTGGGACCACAGATACGCAGTATTTT
CDR3aa: CASSPSGTTDTQYF
abundance: NA
d_gene: NA
v_gene: TRBV18
j_gene: TRBJ2-3

CDR3nt: TGCGCCAGCAGCTTTACAACGAACACTGAAGCTTTCTTT
CDR3aa: CASSFTTNTEAFF
abundance: once
d_gene: NA
v_gene: TRBV5-1
j_gene: TRBJ1-1

CDR3nt: TGTGCCAGCACTTGGGGCCGGGACATCGGGGAGCAGTACTTC
CDR3aa: CASTWGRDIGEQYF
abundance: NA
d_gene: NA
v_gene: TRBV7-8
j_gene: TRBJ2-7

CDR3nt: TGTGCCAGCAGCTTGGACCCGGGAGCCTACGAGCAGTACTTC
CDR3aa: CASSLDPGAYEQYF
abundance: few
d_gene: NA
v_gene: TRBV5-4
j_gene: TRBJ2-7

CDR3nt: TGTGCCAGCAGCTGGACAGGCACTGAAGCTTTCTTT
CDR3aa: CASSWTGTEAFF
abundance: many
d_gene: TRBD1
v_gene: TRBV7-9
j_gene: TRBJ1-1

CDR3nt: TGCAGCGTTGTTAATGCTGCTAATTCCTACGAGCAGTACTTC
CDR3aa: CSVVNAANSYEQYF
abundance: few
d_gene: NA
v_gene: TRBV29-1
j_gene: TRBJ2-7

CDR3nt: TGTGCCAGCAGCTCGGGACTGAACAATCAGCCCCAGCATTTT
CDR3aa: CASSSGLNNQPQHF
abundance: NA
d_gene: NA
v_gene: TRBV7-8
j_gene: TRBJ1-5

CDR3nt: TGTGCCAGCAGCGACAGCAGCAATACGCAGTATTTT
CDR3aa: CASSDSSNTQYF
abundance: few
d_gene: NA
v_gene: TRBV5-4
j_gene: TRBJ2-3